Listed here are 30 T cell receptor beta chains from one sample, sequenced in a study of cytomegalovirus exposure and HLA in healthy donors. Profiling relied on immunoSEQ multiplex PCR, and the TCRdb table lists in-frame clones only, not all of them. The sample yields under 300,000 clones, around 86% seen once. Sequencing was done on a sample of PBMCs. The receptor source for this set is a woman aged 18-35 years in good health and CMV-seronegative.

V usage is TRBV28 and J usage is TRBJ1-5; the D gene is possibly TRBD1 (6 bases). CDR1 MDHEN and CDR2 SYDVKM come from the germline V gene. Trimming shortened V by 4 bases and J by 5 bases, and 15 bases separated the two germline ends. This CDR3 comprises 15 residues. As DNA, the CDR3 is TGTGCCAGCAGTTCACCTACAGGGTTAGATCAGCCCCAGCATTTT. Its protein product is CASSSPTGLDQPQHF.

V usage is TRBV12-5 and J usage is TRBJ2-7, with 10 nucleotides matching TRBD1. The CDR3 loop spans 14 amino acids. CDR1 and CDR2 from the germline V gene are LGHNT and FRNRAP. Germline trimming cut 7 bases from V and 2 bases from J; bases unmatched to any gene: 5. CDR3 coding DNA: TGTGCTAGTGACCCGGGACAGGGGCCCTACGAGCAGTACTTC. It specifies CASDPGQGPYEQYF.

The J gene is TRBJ2-3, the V gene TRBV6-1; TRBD2 aligns across 8 bases. V lost 6 bases, J lost 2 bases, and 7 bases stayed unmatched. CDR1 and CDR2 from the germline V gene are MNHNS and SASEGT. The CDR3 length is 15 residues. DNA for the CDR3: TGTGCCAGCAGCCTTGGTAGCGGGATCACAGATACGCAGTATTTT. Its translation is CASSLGSGITDTQYF.

This chain uses TRBV5-6 with TRBJ2-5; 7 bases are shared with TRBD2. The CDR3 length is 14 residues. Germline trimming cut 3 bases from V and 1 base from J; bases unmatched to any gene: 3. Germline V gene sequence: CDR1 SGHDT, CDR2 YYEEEE. This CDR3 is CASSSGTIQETQYF. The CDR3, as DNA: TGTGCCAGCAGCTCCGGGACTATCCAAGAGACCCAGTACTTC.

This clone was seen once. At one end, the junction sequence differs from germline, possibly due to a read error. The chain employs TRBV7-7 and TRBJ2-1, with 7 bases matching TRBD1. This CDR3 is built from 13 residues. Germline V lookup: CDR1 SSHAT, CDR2 FNYEAQ (reference sequence). The CDR3 nucleotides are TGTGCTAGCAGCAGGGGGTTATCCAATGAGCAGTTCTTC. It codes for CASSRGLSNEQFF.

The gene calls are TRBV28 and TRBJ2-3; 8 bases agree with TRBD1. Germline lookup yields CDR1 MDHEN and CDR2 SYDVKM. The CDR3 has 14 residues. Germline trimming cut 3 bases from V and 4 bases from J; bases unmatched to any gene: 3. The CDR3 nucleotides are TGTGCCAGCAGTTTCCAGGGGGCGCCAGATACGCAGTATTTT. It specifies CASSFQGAPDTQYF.

V and J are TRBV11-3 and TRBJ2-1; D is possibly TRBD2 (5 bases). Germline CDR1 is SGHNT and CDR2 is YENEEA. This CDR3 spans 14 amino acids. The V end lost 2 bases, the J end lost 8 bases, and 13 bases lay between the germline ends. The CDR3 region is CASSLTGYRDEQFF. CDR3 nucleotides: TGTGCCAGCAGCTTAACGGGGTACCGAGATGAGCAGTTCTTC.

The chain uses TRBV6-5 and TRBJ1-1, with TRBD1 matching over 12 bases. The CDR3 has 16 residues. Looked up from germline, CDR1 is MNHEY and CDR2 is SVGAGI. The ends lost 4 bases at V and 4 bases at J; junction bases unmatched: 7. The CDR3 protein is CASSLGTGGTGTEAFF. The DNA for the CDR3 is TGTGCCAGCAGTTTGGGGACAGGGGGCACGGGCACTGAAGCTTTCTTT.

The rearrangement uses TRBV6-5 and TRBJ2-3; no clear D. Germline CDR1 and CDR2: MNHEY and SVGAGI. This CDR3 is 14 amino acids long. V lost 3 bases and J lost 2, with 9 bases in between. CDR3 sequence: CASSYSSLTDTQYF. The CDR3 nucleotides are TGTGCCAGCAGTTATTCCAGTCTCACAGATACGCAGTATTTT.

This chain joins TRBV5-6 and TRBJ2-7, with 9 bases matching TRBD1. This CDR3 contains 14 residues. With 4 bases clipped from V and 3 bases from J, the junction kept 5 bases outside the gene matches. Per germline, CDR1 SGHDT and CDR2 YYEEEE. DNA for the CDR3: TGTGCCAGCAGCACCGGACAGGGGCTCTACGAGCAGTACTTC. Translation gives CASSTGQGLYEQYF.

This clone showed up just a few times. V and J are TRBV19 and TRBJ1-2; no clear D. The CDR3 consists of 13 residues. V shed 6 bases and J shed 4 bases, with 12 bases lying between them. Germline V gene sequence: CDR1 LNHDA, CDR2 SQIVND (reference sequence). The CDR3: CASRIPPGYGYTF. The CDR3 coding sequence is TGTGCCAGTAGAATACCCCCGGGCTATGGCTACACCTTC.

V gene TRBV9 combines with J gene TRBJ1-2; the D is unclear. In germline, CDR1 is SGDLS, CDR2 YYNGEE. There are 14 residues in the CDR3. The ends were cut back, 2 bases at V and 8 bases at J, with 16 bases in the middle. The CDR3 DNA follows: TGTGCCAGCAGCGTCGCTCGGGAGCAAGGCGGCTACACCTTC. Amino acid sequence: CASSVAREQGGYTF.

This clone was found once. This chain's CDR3 is CASSKTGTSGTDTQYF. CDR3 sequence (DNA): TGTGCCAGCAGCAAAACCGGGACTAGCGGCACAGATACGCAGTATTTT. The chain combines TRBV6-4 with TRBJ2-3, with 10 bases lining up with TRBD2. Germline V gives CDR1 MRHNA, CDR2 SNTAGT. This CDR3 has 16 amino acids. The ends lost 6 bases at V and 1 base at J; junction bases unmatched: 7.

In the case of this clone: Mismatch with germline at one junction end may stem from a read error. The chain uses TRBV5-1 and TRBJ2-7; 7 bases fit TRBD1. The CDR3 has 12 residues. From germline, CDR1 is SGHRS and CDR2 YFSETQ. CDR3 sequence (DNA): TGTGCCAGCAGCTACAGGGGATACGAGCAGTACTTC. Translation gives CASSYRGYEQYF.

The rearrangement links TRBV29-1 to TRBJ2-5; the D gene is possibly TRBD1 (6 bases). The CDR3 totals 12 residues. V lost 6 bases, J lost 5 bases, and 13 bases lay in between. CDR1 and CDR2 (germline): SQVTM, ANQGSEA. CDR3 residues: CSVPGVLETQYF. The DNA of the CDR3 is TGCAGCGTGCCAGGGGTTTTGGAGACCCAGTACTTC. Based on the CDR3 plus reference TRBV29-1 and TRBJ2-5, the full variable domain is SAVISQKPSRDICQRGTSLTIQCQVDSQVTMMFWYRQQPGQSLTLIATANQGSEATYESGFVIDKFPISRPNLTFSTLTVSNMSPEDSSIYLCSVPGVLETQYFGPGTRLLVL.

The chain links TRBV7-8 to TRBJ2-1, with 7 positions matching TRBD1. The trim removed 0 bases at V and 3 bases at J, leaving 5 bases unmatched. The germline gives CDR1 SGHVS, CDR2 FQNEAQ. This CDR3 comprises 16 residues. The CDR3 sequence: CASSLARGQYYNEQFF. In nucleotides, the CDR3 is TGTGCCAGCAGCTTAGCCCGGGGACAGTACTACAATGAGCAGTTCTTC.

A single count supports this clone. The genes are TRBV10-3 and TRBJ2-5, with a possible D match to TRBD2 (6 bases). Germline CDR1 and CDR2: ENHRY and SYGVKD. V was shortened by 4 bases and J by 5 bases, with 11 bases between the two germline ends. CDR3 length: 13 amino acids. Here the CDR3 reads CAISARDSETQYF. In DNA form, the CDR3 reads TGTGCCATCAGTGCCCGGGACTCGGAGACCCAGTACTTC.

The chain employs TRBV5-1 and TRBJ1-4; D remains ambiguous. The CDR3 is 16 amino acids. Germline CDR1 is SGHRS and CDR2 is YFSETQ. The V and J ends lost 0 bases and 0 bases respectively, with 9 bases between them. The CDR3 DNA follows: TGCGCCAGCAGCTTGGTTCCCGGAGCAACTAATGAAAAACTGTTTTTT. Encoded protein: CASSLVPGATNEKLFF. Full variable domain (missing parts from reference TRBV5-1 and TRBJ1-4): KAGVTQTPRYLIKTRGQQVTLSCSPISGHRSVSWYQQTPGQGLQFLFEYFSETQRNKGNFPGRFSGRQFSNSRSEMNVSTLELGDSALYLCASSLVPGATNEKLFFGSGTQLSVL.

The V and J genes are TRBV11-3 and TRBJ2-7; D might be TRBD2 (5 bases). With 4 bases removed from V and 7 bases from J, the gap between germline ends came to 14 bases. The germline V gene has CDR1 SGHNT and CDR2 YENEEA. The CDR3 contains 13 residues. CDR3: CASSSVRGGEQYF. CDR3 sequence (DNA): TGTGCCAGCAGCTCTGTTAGAGGCGGGGAGCAGTACTTC.

This rearrangement joins TRBV21-1 to TRBJ1-4; TRBD1 is the table's D call, not checked against the DNA. TRBV21-1 is tagged as a pseudogene. CDR3 size: 13 residues. The CDR3 loop reads CASGQATNEKLFF. DNA for the CDR3: TGTGCCAGCGGTCAGGCAACTAATGAAAAACTGTTTTTT.

This chain links TRBV9 with TRBJ1-6; tentative D call: TRBD1 (5 bases). The V end was cut by 4 bases, the J end by 0 bases, with 20 bases between. This CDR3 is 19 amino acids long. CDR1 is SGDLS, CDR2 YYNGEE, per germline. CDR3 protein: CASSSDERGSLSYNSPLHF. The CDR3, as DNA: TGTGCCAGCAGCTCGGACGAAAGGGGCTCCCTCTCCTATAATTCACCCCTCCACTTT.

The table lists this clone with a count of one. Relative to the germline gene, one junction end is altered; a read error may explain this. The rearrangement joins TRBV28 to TRBJ2-3; 8 bases line up with TRBD2. Germline V gene data show CDR1 as MDHEN and CDR2 as SYDVKM. The CDR3 length is 15 residues. The CDR3 sequence: CASSPARGGTDTQYF. For the CDR3, the DNA is TGTGCCAGCAGTCCGGCTCGGGGGGGCACCGATACGCAGTATTTT.

This clone was seen just once. The chain has TRBV7-2 and TRBJ2-2, with 7 bases matching TRBD2. CDR1 is SGHTA, CDR2 FQGNSA, per germline. The ends lost 5 bases at V and 3 bases at J; junction bases unmatched: 9. The length of the CDR3 is 16 residues. The CDR3 is CASSPQASGYTGELFF. CDR3 bases: TGTGCCAGCAGCCCTCAGGCTAGCGGATACACCGGGGAGCTGTTTTTT.

The J gene is TRBJ1-5, the V gene TRBV6-5; 8 bases match TRBD1. Germline CDR1 and CDR2: MNHEY and SVGAGI. The J segment lost 7 bases and the V segment lost 0 bases, leaving 2 bases of the junction unmatched. The CDR3 runs to 14 residues. The CDR3 protein is CASSYSQGGQPQHF. The DNA of the CDR3 is TGTGCCAGCAGTTACTCACAGGGGGGACAGCCCCAGCATTTT.

V gene TRBV28 combines with J gene TRBJ1-4; D unclear. Germline values: CDR1 MDHEN, CDR2 SYDVKM. The CDR3 length is 13 residues. Trimming stripped 8 bases from V and 0 bases from J, with 7 bases between. The CDR3 DNA follows: TGTGCCAGCGGCTCAGCAACTAATGAAAAACTGTTTTTT. Its protein is CASGSATNEKLFF.

This clone was counted only a few times. The J gene is TRBJ1-5, the V gene TRBV19; perhaps TRBD1 as D (5 bases). Germline assignment: CDR1 LNHDA and CDR2 SQIVND (reference sequence). Trimming removed 5 bases at V and 6 bases at J, with 14 bases between. The CDR3 is 14 residues long. The CDR3 coding sequence is TGTGCCAGTAGTCCGAGCGGGGCGGCTCAGCCCCAGCATTTT. Translating gives CASSPSGAAQPQHF.

In its sample, this clone was seen once. The chain joins TRBV7-9 to TRBJ1-6; D is uncertain. Deletions cut 1 base from V and 5 bases from J, with 9 bases between. The V gene's germline CDR1 is SEHNR and CDR2 FQNEAQ (reference sequence). This CDR3 is 15 amino acids long. CDR3 nucleotides: TGTGCCAGCAGCTTAGTCAGAGGAGATAATTCACCCCTCCACTTT. It encodes CASSLVRGDNSPLHF.

With respect to this clone: One end of the junction fails to match germline, which may point to a read error. The chain employs TRBV11-1 and TRBJ2-7, with TRBD1 matching over 7 bases. This CDR3 comprises 15 residues. The germline CDR1 and CDR2 sequences are SGHAT and FQDESV (reference sequence). The CDR3 bases are TGTGCCAGCAGCTCCCAGGGACAGAACTCCGACGAGCAGTACTTC. Translated, it gives CASSSQGQNSDEQYF. Based on the CDR3 plus reference TRBV11-1 and TRBJ2-7, the full variable domain is EAEVAQSPRYKITEKSQAVAFWCDPISGHATLYWYRQILGQGPELLVQFQDESVVDDSQLPKDRFSAERLKGVDSTLKIQPAELGDSAMYLCASSSQGQNSDEQYFGPGTRLTVT.

The chain has TRBV6-5 and TRBJ2-3; D possibly corresponds to TRBD2 (6 bases). Trimming shortened V by 0 bases and J by 0 bases, and 7 bases separated the two germline ends. The germline V gene encodes CDR1 MNHEY and CDR2 SVGAGI. The length of the CDR3 is 15 residues. CDR3 residues: CASSYSRESTDTQYF. CDR3 nucleotide sequence: TGTGCCAGCAGTTACTCCCGGGAGAGCACAGATACGCAGTATTTT.

This chain connects TRBV5-1 to TRBJ2-7, with D possibly TRBD1 on 5 matching bases. CDR1 and CDR2 (germline): SGHRS, YFSETQ. This CDR3 has 16 amino acids. V was trimmed by 2 bases and J by 4 bases, leaving 19 bases between them. DNA of the CDR3: TGCGCCAGCAGCTTCCCCCCCGGAGCAGGGCAGTACGAGCAGTACTTC. Translating gives CASSFPPGAGQYEQYF.